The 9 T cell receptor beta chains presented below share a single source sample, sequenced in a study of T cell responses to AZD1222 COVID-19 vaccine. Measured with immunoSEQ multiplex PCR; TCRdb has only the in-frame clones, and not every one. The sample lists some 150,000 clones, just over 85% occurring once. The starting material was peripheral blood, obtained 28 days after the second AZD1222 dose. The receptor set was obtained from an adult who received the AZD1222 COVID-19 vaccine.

The DNA for the CDR3 is TGTGCCAGCGGCAAGGACAGGGAGGGAGGCACCTATAATTCACCCCTCCACTTT. This translates into CASGKDREGGTYNSPLHF. V is TRBV2 and J is TRBJ1-6, with 8 bases lining up with TRBD1. From germline, CDR1 is SNHLY and CDR2 FYNNEI. The CDR3 is 18 residues long. The V and J ends lost 8 bases and 2 bases, in that order; junction bases with no gene match: 14.

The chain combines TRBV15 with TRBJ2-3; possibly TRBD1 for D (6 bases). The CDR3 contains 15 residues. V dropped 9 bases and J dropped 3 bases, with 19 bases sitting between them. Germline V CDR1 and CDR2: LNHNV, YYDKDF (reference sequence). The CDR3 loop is CATDQGFGDTDTQYF. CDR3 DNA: TGTGCCACTGACCAGGGGTTCGGGGATACAGATACGCAGTATTTT.

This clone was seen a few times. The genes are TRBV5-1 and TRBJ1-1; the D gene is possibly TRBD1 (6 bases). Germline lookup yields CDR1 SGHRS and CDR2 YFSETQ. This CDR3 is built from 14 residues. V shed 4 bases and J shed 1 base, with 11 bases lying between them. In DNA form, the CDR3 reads TGCGCCAGCAGCCAACAGACAGGGAACACTGAAGCTTTCTTT. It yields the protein CASSQQTGNTEAFF.

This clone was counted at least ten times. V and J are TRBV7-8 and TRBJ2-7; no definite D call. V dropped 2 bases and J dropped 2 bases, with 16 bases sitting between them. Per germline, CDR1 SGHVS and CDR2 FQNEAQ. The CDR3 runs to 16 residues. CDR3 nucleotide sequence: TGTGCCAGCAGCTTAAATCGTGCCAAACCCACCTACGAGCAGTACTTC. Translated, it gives CASSLNRAKPTYEQYF.

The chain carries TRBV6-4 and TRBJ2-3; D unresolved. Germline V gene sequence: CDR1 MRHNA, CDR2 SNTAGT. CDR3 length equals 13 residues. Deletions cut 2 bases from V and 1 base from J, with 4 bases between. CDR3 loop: CASSDGGTDTQYF. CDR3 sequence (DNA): TGTGCCAGCAGTGACGGGGGCACAGATACGCAGTATTTT.

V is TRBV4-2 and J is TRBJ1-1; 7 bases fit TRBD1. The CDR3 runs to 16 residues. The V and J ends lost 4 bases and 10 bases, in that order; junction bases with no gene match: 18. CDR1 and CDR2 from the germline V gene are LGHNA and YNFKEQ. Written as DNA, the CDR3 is TGTGCCAGCAGCCGAGAGCAGGGGGGGAGGGGAACGGGAGCTTTCTTT. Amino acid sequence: CASSREQGGRGTGAFF.

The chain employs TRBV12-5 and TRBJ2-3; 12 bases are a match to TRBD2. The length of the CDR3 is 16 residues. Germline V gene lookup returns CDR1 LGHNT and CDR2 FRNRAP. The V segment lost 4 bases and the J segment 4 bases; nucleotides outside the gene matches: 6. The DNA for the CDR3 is TGTGCTAGTGGTTCTCGACTAGCGGGAGTGGCAGATACGCAGTATTTT. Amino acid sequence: CASGSRLAGVADTQYF.

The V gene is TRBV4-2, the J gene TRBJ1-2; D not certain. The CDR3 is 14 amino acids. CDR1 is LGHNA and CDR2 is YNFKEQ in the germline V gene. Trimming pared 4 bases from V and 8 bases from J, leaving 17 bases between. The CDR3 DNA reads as TGTGCCAGCAGCCCCTTGCTCCTATCGCCCGGCTACACCTTC. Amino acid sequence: CASSPLLLSPGYTF.

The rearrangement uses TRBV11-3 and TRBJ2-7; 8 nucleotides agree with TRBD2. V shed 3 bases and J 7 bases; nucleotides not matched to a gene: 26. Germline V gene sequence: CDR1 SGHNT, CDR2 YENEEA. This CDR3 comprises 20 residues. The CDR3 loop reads CASSFVYPAGAPPRVWEQYF. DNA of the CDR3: TGTGCCAGCAGCTTCGTGTACCCAGCGGGAGCCCCCCCTAGGGTGTGGGAGCAGTACTTC.